This is a list of T cell receptor beta chains from one sample in a study of blood T cell repertoires in COVID-19. Assay used: immunoSEQ multiplex PCR; TCRdb lists only in-frame clones, some missing. Of hundreds of thousands of clones in the sample, nearly 90% were seen once. The sequencing input was PBMCs or T cells enriched from blood (not recorded which). The receptors stem from a woman aged 18-29 years with acute COVID-19. Both conserved end residues are part of each CDR3. D genes are given only for firm matches. Size is stated for part of the rows, as once, few or many counts, or as a class when the clone is expanded.

V	D	J	size	CDR3	DNA
TRBV28	TRBD1	TRBJ1-1	-	CASSSGTGGGNTEAFF	TGTGCCAGCAGTTCCGGGACAGGGGGCGGGAACACTGAAGCTTTCTTT
TRBV12-5	-	TRBJ2-7	-	CASGSRARHYEQYF	TGTGCTAGTGGTTCCAGGGCACGCCACTACGAGCAGTACTTC
TRBV24-1	TRBD1	TRBJ1-5	-	CATSESYGTANQPQHF	TGTGCCACCAGTGAGTCATACGGGACAGCGAATCAGCCCCAGCATTTT
TRBV27	-	TRBJ1-5	-	CASSFAGSNQPQHF	TGTGCCAGCAGTTTTGCGGGAAGCAATCAGCCCCAGCATTTT
TRBV28	-	TRBJ1-1	-	CASSLPTGTNTEAFF	TGTGCCAGCAGTTTGCCGACAGGTACGAACACTGAAGCTTTCTTT
TRBV29-1	-	TRBJ2-7	-	CSVETFYEQYF	TGCAGCGTTGAAACTTTCTACGAGCAGTACTTC
TRBV16	-	TRBJ1-4	-	CASSQSAGMEEKLFF	TGTGCCAGCAGCCAATCGGCAGGGATGGAGGAAAAACTGTTTTTT
TRBV28	TRBD1	TRBJ1-3	-	CASSLAQGGGNTIYF	TGTGCCAGCAGCCTCGCCCAGGGGGGAGGAAACACCATATATTTT
TRBV9	-	TRBJ2-7	-	CASSVGALPQAYEQYF	TGTGCCAGCAGCGTAGGGGCACTCCCCCAGGCCTACGAGCAGTACTTC
TRBV5-1	TRBD2	TRBJ2-7	-	CASSDPGLAGGRIYEQYF	TGCGCCAGCAGCGACCCGGGACTAGCGGGAGGGCGTATCTACGAGCAGTACTTC
TRBV11-3	-	TRBJ2-7	once	CASSPVVGPEQYF	TGTGCCAGCAGCCCCGTCGTGGGCCCCGAGCAGTACTTC
TRBV19	TRBD2	TRBJ2-4	once	CASSTRTSGRTKNIQYF	TGTGCCAGTAGTACCCGGACTAGCGGGAGAACCAAAAACATTCAGTACTTC
TRBV19	-	TRBJ1-4	-	CASRETTGFEKLFF	TGTGCCAGCAGAGAGACCACAGGGTTTGAAAAACTGTTTTTT
TRBV9	TRBD2	TRBJ2-7	-	CASSVGGTGTSGYEQYF	TGTGCCAGCAGCGTAGGTGGCACCGGGACTAGCGGCTACGAGCAGTACTTC
TRBV7-7	TRBD2	TRBJ2-5	-	CASSPWAGLADLETQYF	TGTGCTAGCAGCCCCTGGGCGGGACTAGCGGATCTAGAGACCCAGTACTTC
TRBV7-6	TRBD2	TRBJ2-5	-	CASRPIAGAAETQYF	TGTGCCAGCAGACCAATAGCGGGAGCAGCAGAGACCCAGTACTTC
TRBV11-3	-	TRBJ2-3	-	CASSTAASTDTQYF	TGTGCCAGCAGTACAGCAGCTAGCACAGATACGCAGTATTTT
TRBV25-1	TRBD1	TRBJ2-7	-	CASSGSYRGGEQYF	TGTGCCAGCAGTGGCTCATACAGGGGCGGCGAGCAGTACTTC
TRBV19	-	TRBJ1-5	-	CASSIGVTGRDQPQHF	TGTGCCAGTAGTATCGGAGTAACAGGGAGAGATCAGCCCCAGCATTTT
TRBV19	TRBD2	TRBJ2-3	-	CASSAPAGRDTQYF	TGTGCCAGTAGTGCTCCAGCGGGAAGGGATACGCAGTATTTT
TRBV7-9	-	TRBJ1-1	-	CASSLARRGDEAFF	TGTGCCAGCAGCTTAGCGCGCAGGGGAGATGAAGCTTTCTTT
TRBV5-4	-	TRBJ1-1	-	CASSSARMTYRVANTEAFF	TGTGCCAGCAGCTCCGCTCGTATGACCTACAGGGTGGCGAACACTGAAGCTTTCTTT
TRBV10-1	-	TRBJ2-1	-	CASSERGLPYNEQFF	TGCGCCAGCAGTGAGCGTGGGCTACCCTACAATGAGCAGTTCTTC
TRBV9	-	TRBJ1-4	once	CASSEGGREGEKLFF	TGTGCCAGCAGCGAGGGAGGGCGAGAGGGGGAAAAACTGTTTTTT
TRBV2	TRBD1	TRBJ2-1	-	CASSEREVGTGSDNEQFF	TGTGCCAGCAGTGAACGAGAGGTGGGGACAGGGTCTGACAATGAGCAGTTCTTC
TRBV28	TRBD1	TRBJ2-7	-	CASLQGTSYEQYF	TGTGCCAGCCTACAGGGGACCTCCTACGAGCAGTACTTC
TRBV27	TRBD2	TRBJ2-7	-	CASSLLAGGPPYEQYF	TGTGCCAGCAGTTTACTCGCGGGAGGGCCCCCCTACGAGCAGTACTTC
TRBV27	TRBD1	TRBJ2-7	-	CASSLDRGPPYEQYF	TGTGCCAGCAGTTTAGACAGGGGACCTCCCTACGAGCAGTACTTC
TRBV7-3	-	TRBJ1-3	-	CASSLDSGNTIYF	TGTGCCAGCAGCTTAGACAGCGGAAACACCATATATTTT
TRBV7-2	-	TRBJ1-4	-	CASSLPPSNEKLFF	TGTGCCAGCAGCTTACCCCCATCTAATGAAAAACTGTTTTTT
TRBV7-9	TRBD1	TRBJ2-7	-	CASSWERTGTYEQYF	TGTGCCAGCAGCTGGGAACGGACAGGAACCTACGAGCAGTACTTC
TRBV28	TRBD1	TRBJ2-7	-	CASSLGQGSHEQYF	TGTGCCAGCAGCCTGGGACAGGGAAGCCACGAGCAGTACTTC
TRBV4-1	-	TRBJ2-7	-	CASSHPSSGGPLGF	TGCGCCAGCAGCCATCCCTCTTCCGGAGGGCCCCTCGGCTTC
TRBV10-3	-	TRBJ1-2	-	CAISEEPQGGYTF	TGTGCCATCAGTGAGGAACCTCAGGGAGGCTACACCTTC
TRBV3-1/TRBV3-2	-	TRBJ2-1	-	CASSQRGLFNEQFF	TGTGCCAGCAGCCAACGGGGACTCTTTAATGAGCAGTTCTTC
TRBV18	TRBD1	TRBJ1-1	-	CASSSGTDLEAFF	TGTGCCAGCTCGTCCGGGACAGACCTTGAAGCTTTCTTT
TRBV29-1	TRBD1	TRBJ2-2	-	CSGTLGTGPNTGELFF	TGCAGCGGAACTCTAGGGACAGGGCCGAACACCGGGGAGCTGTTTTTT
TRBV5-1	-	TRBJ1-6	-	CASSLETNSPLHF	TGCGCCAGCAGCTTGGAGACAAATTCACCCCTCCACTTT
TRBV28	-	TRBJ1-6	-	CASSSPGLGNSPLHF	TGTGCCAGCAGTTCCCCGGGTCTAGGCAATTCACCCCTCCACTTT
TRBV7-9	-	TRBJ1-4	-	CASSSSTGLANEKLFF	TGTGCCAGCAGCTCTTCCACAGGGTTAGCTAATGAAAAACTGTTTTTT